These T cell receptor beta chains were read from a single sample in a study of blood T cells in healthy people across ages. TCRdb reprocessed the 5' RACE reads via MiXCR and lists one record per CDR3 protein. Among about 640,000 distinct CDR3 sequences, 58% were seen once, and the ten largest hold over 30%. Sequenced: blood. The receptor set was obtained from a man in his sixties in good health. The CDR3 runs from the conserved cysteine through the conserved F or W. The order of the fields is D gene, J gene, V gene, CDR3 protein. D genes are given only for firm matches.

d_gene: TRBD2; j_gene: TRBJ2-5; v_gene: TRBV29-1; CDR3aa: CSVGGPTSGDDNEQYF
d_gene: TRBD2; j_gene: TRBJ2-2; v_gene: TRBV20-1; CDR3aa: CSARGSGAGDTGELFF
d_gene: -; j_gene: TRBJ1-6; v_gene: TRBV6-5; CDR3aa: CASHRGSNSPLHF
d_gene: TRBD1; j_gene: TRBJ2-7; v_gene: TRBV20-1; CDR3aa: CRTGGSYEQYF
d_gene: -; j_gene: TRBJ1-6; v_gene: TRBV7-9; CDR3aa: CASRGQYSSYNSPLHF
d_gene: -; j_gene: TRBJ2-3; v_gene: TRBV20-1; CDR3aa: CSARDPRRRSTDTQYF
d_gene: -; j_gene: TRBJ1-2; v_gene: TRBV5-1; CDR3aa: CASSVGDPNYGYTF
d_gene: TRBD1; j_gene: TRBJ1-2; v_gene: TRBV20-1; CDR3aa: CSARDSTGGSGYTF
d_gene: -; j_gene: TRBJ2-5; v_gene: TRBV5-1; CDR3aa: CASSLVPASYQETQYF
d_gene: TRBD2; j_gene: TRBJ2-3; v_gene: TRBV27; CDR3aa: CASRRARGADTQYF
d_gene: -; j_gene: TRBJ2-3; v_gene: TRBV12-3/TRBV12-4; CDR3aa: CASSLASSPYTDTQYF
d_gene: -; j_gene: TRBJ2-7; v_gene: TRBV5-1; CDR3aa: CASSLPSYEQYF
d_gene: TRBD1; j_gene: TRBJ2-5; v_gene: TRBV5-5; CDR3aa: CASSLQGAMWETQYF
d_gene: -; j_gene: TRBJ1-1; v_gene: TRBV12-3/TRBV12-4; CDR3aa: CASSFGGSMNTEAFF
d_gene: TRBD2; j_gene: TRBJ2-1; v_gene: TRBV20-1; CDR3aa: CSARNSGGADEQFF
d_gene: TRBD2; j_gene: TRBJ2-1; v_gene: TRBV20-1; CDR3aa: CSAAGDATALNEQFF
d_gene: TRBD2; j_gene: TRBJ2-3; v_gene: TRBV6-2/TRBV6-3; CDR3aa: CASTGLAGGTQYF
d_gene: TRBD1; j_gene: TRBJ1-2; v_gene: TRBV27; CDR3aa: CASSLDGTGYGYTF
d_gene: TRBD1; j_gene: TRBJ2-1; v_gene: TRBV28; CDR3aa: CASSLDRAFEQFF
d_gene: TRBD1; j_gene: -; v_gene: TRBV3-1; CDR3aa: CASSQNRGYEQYF
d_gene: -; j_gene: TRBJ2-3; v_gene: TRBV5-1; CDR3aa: CASSFRRGGDTQYF
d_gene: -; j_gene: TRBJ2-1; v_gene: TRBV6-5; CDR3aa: CASTPGNEQFF
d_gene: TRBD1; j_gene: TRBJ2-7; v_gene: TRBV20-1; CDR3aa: CSASRGQGFSYEQYF
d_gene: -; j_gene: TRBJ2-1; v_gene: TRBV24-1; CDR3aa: CATSGTYYNEQFF
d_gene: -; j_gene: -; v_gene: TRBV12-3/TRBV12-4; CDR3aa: CASSLGGLPYEQYF
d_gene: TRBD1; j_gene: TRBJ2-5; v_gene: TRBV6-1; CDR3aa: CASSRDRAVGAQYF
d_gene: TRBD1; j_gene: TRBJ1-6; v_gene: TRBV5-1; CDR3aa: CASSSGTGGAGSPLHF
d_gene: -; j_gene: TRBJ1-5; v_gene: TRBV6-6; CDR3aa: CASSYEGGNNQPQHF
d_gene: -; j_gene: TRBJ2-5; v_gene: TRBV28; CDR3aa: CASGGRGWETQYF
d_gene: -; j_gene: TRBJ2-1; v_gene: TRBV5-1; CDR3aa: CASSSGEDPYNEQFF
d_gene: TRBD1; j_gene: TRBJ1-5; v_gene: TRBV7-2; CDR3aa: CASSYRQGFQPQHF
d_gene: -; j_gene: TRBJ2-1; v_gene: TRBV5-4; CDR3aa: CASSLDVEQFF
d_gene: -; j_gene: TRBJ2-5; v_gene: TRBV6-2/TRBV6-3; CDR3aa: CASSSWTAQETQYF